This TCR beta chain was recorded in a study of blood T cell repertoires in COVID-19. The trim removed 0 bases at V and 2 bases at J, leaving 12 bases unmatched. The CDR3 extends over 18 amino acids. Germline V CDR1 and CDR2: SGHRS, YFSETQ. The sample holds a few counts of this clone. Clones were sequenced by immunoSEQ multiplex PCR, and TCRdb holds only the in-frame ones, with some missing. The table lists 55,000 to 65,000 clones, 80% to 90% of them singletons. V and J are TRBV5-1 and TRBJ2-5; 8 positions agree with TRBD1. The sequence derives from a man in his fifties or sixties with COVID-19, enrolled during active disease. The material sequenced was peripheral blood. In DNA, the CDR3 is TGCGCCAGCAGCTTGGCCCCCGTCGCGGACAGGGTACAAGAGACCCAGTACTTC. Protein: CASSLAPVADRVQETQYF.